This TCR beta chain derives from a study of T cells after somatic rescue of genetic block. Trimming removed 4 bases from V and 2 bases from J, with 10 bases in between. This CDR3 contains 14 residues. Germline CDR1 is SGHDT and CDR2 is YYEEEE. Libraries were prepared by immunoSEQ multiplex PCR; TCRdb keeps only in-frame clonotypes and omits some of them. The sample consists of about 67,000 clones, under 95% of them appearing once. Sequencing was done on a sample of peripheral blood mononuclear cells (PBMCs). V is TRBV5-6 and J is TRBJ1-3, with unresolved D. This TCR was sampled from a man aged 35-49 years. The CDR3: CASSLRGTGNTIYF. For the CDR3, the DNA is TGTGCCAGCAGCCTGAGAGGGACTGGAAACACCATATATTTT.